This TCR beta chain was sequenced during a study of T cell repertoires in ileal Crohn's disease. Background on the study: Surgery for a complication: stricturing in around 60%, penetrating in 39%. Regarding the study as a whole: Endoscopic recurrence occurred in every patient whose clonality exceeded 26.8%. Active smokers at surgery had more clonal expansions than non-smokers. Sorted CD8 T cells held more high-frequency clones than CD4.

In regard to this clone: As yet, its antigen is unknown.

Profiled with immunoSEQ multiplex PCR; TCRdb holds only in-frame clones, not every one. The sample comprises approximately 3,500 clones, approximately 85% of which are singletons, and about 8% rests with the top ten. The sequencing input was ileal tissue. This clonotype was sampled from an adult with Crohn's disease.

This CDR3 is CASSTGERGGLPDTQYF. CDR3 sequence (DNA): TGTGCCAGCAGCACGGGGGAGCGGGGGGGCCTCCCAGATACGCAGTATTTT. The chain has TRBV5-4 and TRBJ2-3; 10 bases align to TRBD2. CDR3 length equals 17 residues. Germline lookup yields CDR1 SGHNT and CDR2 YYREEE (reference sequence). Trimming took 4 bases from V and 4 from J; bases not matched to a gene: 12.